The 26 T cell receptor beta chains below were found in one sample sequenced in a study of blood T cell repertoires in COVID-19. Only in-frame clones appear in the TCRdb table, and some are missing; sequencing was by immunoSEQ multiplex PCR. The table has under 200,000 clones, 75% to 85% seen once. The sample comprised peripheral blood. The receptors shown here come from a woman in her sixties with COVID-19, enrolled during active disease.

The J gene is TRBJ1-1, the V gene TRBV19, with D possibly being TRBD1 (5 bases). The CDR3 runs to 14 residues. V lost 0 bases and J 0 bases, leaving 5 bases between the germline ends. The germline V gene has CDR1 LNHDA and CDR2 SQIVND (reference sequence). The CDR3 is CASSIEGVNTEAFF. For the CDR3, the DNA is TGTGCCAGTAGTATAGAAGGGGTGAACACTGAAGCTTTCTTT.

This chain joins TRBV9 and TRBJ2-1; TRBD2 matches at 10 bases. The V and J ends lost 0 bases and 4 bases, in that order; junction bases with no gene match: 7. CDR1 is SGDLS, CDR2 YYNGEE, per germline. CDR3 length: 17 amino acids. In DNA, the CDR3 is TGTGCCAGCAGCGTAGCTTCGGGAGCGGGGGGGTACAATGAGCAGTTCTTC. Its translation: CASSVASGAGGYNEQFF. The entire variable domain, with the rest obtained from reference TRBV9 and TRBJ2-1, is as follows: DSGVTQTPKHLITATGQRVTLRCSPRSGDLSVYWYQQSLDQGLQFLIQYYNGEERAKGNILERFSAQQFPDLHSELNLSSLELGDSALYFCASSVASGAGGYNEQFFGPGTRLTVL.

The rearrangement links TRBV6-5 to TRBJ1-5, with D perhaps TRBD1 (6 bases). The CDR3 has 14 residues. The germline gives CDR1 MNHEY, CDR2 SVGAGI. V lost 6 bases and J lost 5, with 14 bases in between. The CDR3: CASRPTGRDQPQHF. The CDR3 DNA sequence: TGTGCCAGCAGACCTACAGGGCGGGATCAGCCCCAGCATTTT.

This clone occurred a few times. This rearrangement joins TRBV18 to TRBJ1-5; D remains unclear. V lost 3 bases to trimming and J lost 4 bases, with 7 bases between them. The CDR3 is 13 amino acids. Germline CDR1 reads KGHSH; CDR2 reads LQKENI. The CDR3 region is CASSPGENQPQHF. Written as DNA, the CDR3 is TGTGCCAGCTCACCGGGAGAGAATCAGCCCCAGCATTTT.

This chain joins TRBV28 and TRBJ1-3, with a tentative D call TRBD1 (5 bases). The CDR3 covers 16 residues. Germline CDR1 is MDHEN and CDR2 is SYDVKM. V gave up 6 bases and J gave up 0 bases, with 15 bases separating them. CDR3 nucleotides: TGTGCCAGCAGGAATCAGGGTAGCTTCTCTGGAAACACCATATATTTT. It is translated as CASRNQGSFSGNTIYF.

The CDR3 nucleotides are TGTGCCAGTAGTTTACCGACAGTTCCTAACACCGGGGAGCTGTTTTTT. It encodes CASSLPTVPNTGELFF. The rearrangement uses TRBV19 and TRBJ2-2; a weak D match, TRBD1 (5 bases). The CDR3 spans 16 residues. Germline lookup yields CDR1 LNHDA and CDR2 SQIVND (reference sequence). The ends were cut back, 5 bases at V and 2 bases at J, with 15 bases in the middle. The complete variable domain, with remaining parts taken from reference TRBV19 and TRBJ2-2, reads DGGITQSPKYLFRKEGQNVTLSCEQNLNHDAMYWYRQDPGQGLRLIYYSQIVNDFQKGDIAEGYSVSREKKESFPLTVTSAQKNPTAFYLCASSLPTVPNTGELFFGEGSRLTVL.

The chain couples TRBV3-1 (or the pseudogene TRBV3-2) to TRBJ1-1, with 7 bases fitting TRBD1. With 4 bases clipped from V and 1 base from J, the junction kept 3 bases outside the gene matches. Germline V gene lookup returns CDR1 LGHDT and CDR2 YNNKEL (reference sequence). CDR3 length: 14 amino acids. The CDR3 region is CASSPWTGNTEAFF. CDR3 coding DNA: TGTGCCAGCAGCCCCTGGACAGGGAACACTGAAGCTTTCTTT.

The rearrangement links TRBV11-3 to TRBJ2-2; D is unclear. Trimming cost V 5 bases and J 2 bases, with 9 bases left between them. Germline assignment: CDR1 SGHNT and CDR2 YENEEA. The CDR3 runs 14 residues. The CDR3: CASSPPTNTGELFF. In DNA form, the CDR3 reads TGTGCCAGCAGCCCCCCCACAAACACCGGGGAGCTGTTTTTT. Drawing the rest from reference TRBV11-3 and TRBJ2-2, the complete variable domain is EAGVVQSPRYKIIEKKQPVAFWCNPISGHNTLYWYLQNLGQGPELLIRYENEEAVDDSQLPKDRFSAERLKGVDSTLKIQPAELGDSAVYLCASSPPTNTGELFFGEGSRLTVL.

The rearrangement uses TRBV19 and TRBJ1-4; 9 nucleotides agree with TRBD1. The CDR3 is made up of 11 amino acids. After removal of 11 bases from V and 11 bases from J, the junction contained 6 bases not matched to a gene. Per germline, CDR1 LNHDA and CDR2 SQIVND (reference sequence). CDR3 amino acids: CAGGQGTKLFF. CDR3 nucleotides: TGTGCCGGGGGACAGGGAACGAAACTGTTTTTT.

The chain uses TRBV20-1 and TRBJ1-1; no definite D call. CDR3 size: 11 residues. Germline loops: CDR1 DFQATT, CDR2 SNEGSKA (reference sequence). Trimming took off 5 bases at V and 5 bases at J, with 9 bases between the two ends. CDR3 DNA sequence: TGCAGTGCTCCACGACTGACTGAAGCTTTCTTT. Amino acids: CSAPRLTEAFF.

The chain joins TRBV9 to TRBJ2-1; 8 bases fit TRBD2. This CDR3 has 15 residues. The V and J ends lost 3 bases and 10 bases, in that order; junction bases with no gene match: 12. Germline V gives CDR1 SGDLS, CDR2 YYNGEE. CDR3 sequence reads: CASSAAGTRVREQFF. DNA for the CDR3: TGTGCCAGCAGCGCCGCCGGGACTAGGGTGAGGGAGCAGTTCTTC.

The chain carries TRBV6-5 and TRBJ1-5; 9 bases map to TRBD1. Per germline, CDR1 MNHEY and CDR2 SVGAGI. V shed 9 bases and J 7 bases; nucleotides not matched to a gene: 10. This CDR3 region has 14 residues. The CDR3 here is CASSRDRDYQPQHF. CDR3 nucleotide sequence: TGTGCCAGTAGTCGGGACAGGGATTACCAGCCCCAGCATTTT.

This sequence joins TRBV3-1 (or the pseudogene TRBV3-2) and TRBJ2-5, with D possibly being TRBD2 (7 bases). Between the trimmed V and J ends, which lost 2 bases and 5 bases, there was a span of 15 bases. The germline gives CDR1 LGHDT, CDR2 YNNKEL (reference sequence). CDR3 size: 15 residues. CDR3 sequence (DNA): TGTGCCAGCAGCCAAAGCCCCCGGGGGGCTGAGACCCAGTACTTC. Protein: CASSQSPRGAETQYF.

The chain joins TRBV6-2 or TRBV6-3 to TRBJ2-2; 10 bases are a match to TRBD2. J was trimmed by 3 bases and V by 5 bases; bases with no gene match: 3. CDR3 length equals 15 residues. The germline V gene encodes CDR1 MNHEY and CDR2 SVGEGT. The chain's CDR3 is CASSPGTSDTGELFF. Here the CDR3 DNA reads TGTGCCAGCAGTCCCGGGACTAGCGACACCGGGGAGCTGTTTTTT.

The chain employs TRBV28 and TRBJ1-2, with TRBD1 matching over 8 bases. Germline V gene sequence: CDR1 MDHEN, CDR2 SYDVKM. The junction had 17 bases not matched to a gene; V was cut back by 1 base and J by 7 bases. The CDR3 is made up of 18 amino acids. Here the CDR3 DNA reads TGTGCCAGCAGTTTATTAGGGTTGAGCAGGGGGCGGCTCAGTGGCTACACCTTC. Its translation: CASSLLGLSRGRLSGYTF.

This clone was picked up one time. This chain links TRBV28 with TRBJ2-1; 8 nucleotides line up with TRBD2. J lost 7 bases, V lost 5 bases, and 4 bases had no gene match. Germline-derived CDR1 and CDR2 are MDHEN and SYDVKM. The CDR3 length is 13 residues. The CDR3 DNA reads as TGTGCCAGCAGTCGCGGGGGGCCAAATGAGCAGTTCTTC. Translating gives CASSRGGPNEQFF.

V is TRBV29-1 and J is TRBJ2-1, with TRBD2 identical over 14 bases. Per the germline V gene, CDR1 is SQVTM and CDR2 is ANQGSEA. This CDR3 has 15 amino acids. J was trimmed by 5 bases and V by 7 bases; bases with no gene match: 7. CDR3 sequence reads: CSAAGTSGSNNEQFF. Written as DNA, the CDR3 is TGCAGCGCAGCAGGGACTAGCGGGAGCAACAATGAGCAGTTCTTC.

The J gene is TRBJ2-7, the V gene TRBV20-1; D gene ambiguous. The germline CDR1 and CDR2 sequences are DFQATT and SNEGSKA (reference sequence). The CDR3 covers 13 residues. V was clipped by 3 bases and J by 2 bases, with 11 bases between them. This CDR3 is CSASAGSPYEQYV. The CDR3 coding sequence is TGCAGTGCTAGTGCAGGAAGTCCCTACGAGCAGTACGTC.

V usage is TRBV2 and J usage is TRBJ1-4; 7 bases are a match to TRBD1. There are 14 residues in the CDR3. Trimming at V came to 6 bases and at J to 8 bases, leaving 9 bases not matched to a gene. Germline lookup yields CDR1 SNHLY and CDR2 FYNNEI. The chain's CDR3 is CASRPGTADEKLFF. The DNA of the CDR3 is TGTGCCAGCAGGCCCGGGACAGCGGACGAAAAACTGTTTTTT. Complete variable domain (other parts from reference TRBV2 and TRBJ1-4): EPEVTQTPSHQVTQMGQEVILRCVPISNHLYFYWYRQILGQKVEFLVSFYNNEISEKSEIFDDQFSVERPDGSNFTLKIRSTKLEDSAMYFCASRPGTADEKLFFGSGTQLSVL.

The rearrangement joins TRBV5-1 to TRBJ2-1; 11 bases map to TRBD2. The V and J ends lost 4 bases and 7 bases, in that order; junction bases with no gene match: 16. CDR3 length: 18 residues. Per the germline V gene, CDR1 is SGHRS and CDR2 is YFSETQ. The CDR3 here is CASSGTGSTSGIWNEQFF. The CDR3 DNA sequence: TGCGCCAGCAGCGGGACCGGATCGACTAGCGGGATATGGAATGAGCAGTTCTTC.

DNA of the CDR3: TGTGCCAGCAGGTACACAGGGGCTCCCTATGGCTACACCTTC. Its protein product is CASRYTGAPYGYTF. The chain couples TRBV3-1 (or the pseudogene TRBV3-2) to TRBJ1-2, with 7 nucleotides matching TRBD1. J lost 4 bases, V lost 6 bases, and 8 bases had no gene match. Germline-derived CDR1 and CDR2 are LGHDT and YNNKEL (reference sequence). The CDR3 covers 14 residues.

The chain recombines TRBV7-9 with TRBJ1-2; D gene unclear. Trimming stripped 1 base from V and 6 bases from J, with 6 bases between. Germline V gene sequence: CDR1 SEHNR, CDR2 FQNEAQ (reference sequence). CDR3 length: 12 amino acids. The CDR3 DNA follows: TGTGCCAGCAGCTTAGACACAGATGGCTACACCTTC. Residues: CASSLDTDGYTF. The whole variable domain, remainder taken from reference TRBV7-9 and TRBJ1-2, is DTGVSQNPRHKITKRGQNVTFRCDPISEHNRLYWYRQTLGQGPEFLTYFQNEAQLEKSRLLSDRFSAERPKGSFSTLEIQRTEQGDSAMYLCASSLDTDGYTFGSGTRLTVV.

This chain connects TRBV5-1 to TRBJ2-5; 10 positions match TRBD2. Per germline, CDR1 SGHRS and CDR2 YFSETQ. J gave up 5 bases and V 4 bases, and 8 bases lay outside the gene matches. CDR3 size: 15 residues. CDR3 coding DNA: TGCGCCAGCAGCCCCTCCGGGACTAGCGTTGAGACCCAGTACTTC. Translating gives CASSPSGTSVETQYF.

The V and J genes are TRBV20-1 and TRBJ1-6, with TRBD1 matching 9 bases. Trimming at V came to 3 bases and at J to 9 bases, leaving 6 bases not matched to a gene. The CDR3 totals 14 residues. Germline V CDR1 and CDR2: DFQATT, SNEGSKA (reference sequence). The CDR3 loop reads CSASTGTGTSPLHF. The DNA for the CDR3 is TGCAGTGCTAGTACCGGGACAGGGACTTCACCCCTCCACTTT.

The chain has TRBV9 and TRBJ2-5; D is undetermined. From germline, CDR1 is SGDLS and CDR2 YYNGEE. The CDR3 length is 14 residues. Trimming removed 0 bases at V and 1 base at J, with 7 bases between. CDR3 DNA sequence: TGTGCCAGCAGCGTAGAACCTATCCAAGAGACCCAGTACTTC. Translating it yields CASSVEPIQETQYF.

The chain has TRBV21-1 and TRBJ2-7; TRBD2 was called by the table and not checked on the DNA. TRBV21-1 is designated a pseudogene. This CDR3 region has 20 residues. CDR3 amino acids: CASSKWIPILGGGRSYEQYF. The CDR3 DNA reads as TGTGCCAGCAGCAAATGGATCCCAATTCTAGGCGGCGGGAGGTCCTACGAGCAGTACTTC.